This T cell receptor beta chain was profiled in a study of blood T cell repertoires in COVID-19. As for the study in general: Some COVID-19 samples were acute and others convalescent; all came from the United States, Italy and Spain.

Generated by immunoSEQ multiplex PCR, the TCRdb table keeps only in-frame clones and is missing some. The repertoire has 450,000 to 500,000 clones, 70% to 90% of them found once; the top ten carry roughly 3.2%. Trimming removed 7 bases from V and 5 bases from J, with 12 bases in between. The CDR3 is 13 amino acids. Per germline, CDR1 MNHEY and CDR2 SVGAGI. Sequencing was performed on peripheral blood. This receptor was obtained from a human donor in a cohort sampled during active COVID-19. The chain combines TRBV6-5 with TRBJ2-1; weak D call: TRBD1 (6 bases). CDR3 in amino acids: CASTRQADNEQFF. CDR3 DNA: TGTGCCAGCACCCGACAGGCAGACAATGAGCAGTTCTTC.